The sequence of this T cell receptor beta chain was determined in a study of shared clonotypes between healthy human individuals. This clone was picked up a small number of times. A far larger clone is one nucleotide away, so this likely arose from a read error. This specimen includes other DNA sequences encoding the same CDR3. This CDR3 region has 11 residues. V lost 4 bases and J 1 base, leaving 2 bases between the germline ends. Germline CDR1 is SGHRS and CDR2 is YFSETQ. The study ran the assay at deep level. Sequenced by immunoSEQ multiplex PCR; TCRdb stores in-frame clones only, minus some. Of fewer than 650,000 clones in the sample, roughly four fifths were seen once. When samples were unsorted, some 90 million PBMCs were used for genomic DNA.

The chain recombines TRBV5-1 with TRBJ2-5; D unresolved. This TCR was sampled from a middle-aged woman in good health. Some clones in this sample may be carry-over from other donors' samples. The sequencing input was PBMCs. The chain's CDR3 is CASSLQETQYF. CDR3 DNA sequence: TGCGCCAGCAGCCTCCAAGAGACCCAGTACTTC. The variable domain in full, completed from reference TRBV5-1 and TRBJ2-5, reads KAGVTQTPRYLIKTRGQQVTLSCSPISGHRSVSWYQQTPGQGLQFLFEYFSETQRNKGNFPGRFSGRQFSNSRSEMNVSTLELGDSALYLCASSLQETQYFGPGTRLLVL.